Below, 16 T cell receptor beta chains from the same sample are listed, as sequenced in a study of T cell responses to AZD1222 COVID-19 vaccine. Assay used: immunoSEQ multiplex PCR; TCRdb lists only in-frame clones, some missing. The table has under 150,000 clones, about 90% seen once. The material sequenced was peripheral blood, taken on day 0 of AZD1222 vaccination. These receptors all come from an adult in good health.

This chain links TRBV5-4 with TRBJ2-7; 9 bases are a match to TRBD1. V shed 3 bases and J 3 bases; nucleotides not matched to a gene: 10. CDR1 and CDR2 from the germline V gene are SGHNT and YYREEE (reference sequence). The CDR3 consists of 16 residues. The CDR3, as DNA: TGTGCCAGCAGCTCCGGGACAGGGATAGGAGGCTACGAGCAGTACTTC. Translation gives CASSSGTGIGGYEQYF.

The chain employs TRBV12-1 and TRBJ2-7. TRBV12-1 counts as a pseudogene. This CDR3 comprises 11 residues. Written as DNA, the CDR3 is TGTGCCAGCAAAGTGACGGACGAGCAGTACTTC. This sequence encodes CASKVTDEQYF.

The rearrangement links TRBV20-1 to TRBJ1-6; D ambiguous. V gave up 3 bases and J gave up 10 bases, with 13 bases separating them. Germline V gene lookup returns CDR1 DFQATT and CDR2 SNEGSKA (reference sequence). The CDR3 contains 13 residues. CDR3 amino acids: CSASQQFTSPLHF. In DNA, the CDR3 is TGCAGTGCTAGTCAGCAGTTCACATCACCCCTCCACTTT.

This chain connects TRBV2 to TRBJ1-2, with 9 bases fitting TRBD1. Germline CDR1 is SNHLY and CDR2 is FYNNEI. This CDR3 contains 14 residues. Trimming at V came to 7 bases and at J to 5 bases, leaving 8 bases not matched to a gene. In DNA form, the CDR3 reads TGTGCCAGCATGAAGGACAGGGGAGAATATGGCTACACCTTC. Protein: CASMKDRGEYGYTF.

This clone was found a few times. This sequence joins TRBV24-1 and TRBJ2-1; TRBD2 matches 8 bases. The CDR3 spans 17 residues. The J segment lost 5 bases and the V segment lost 6 bases, leaving 14 bases of the junction unmatched. Germline V lookup: CDR1 KGHDR, CDR2 SFDVKD. The CDR3 coding sequence is TGTGCCACCAGTCTGGGGACCGGGAGGGTACTTGACAATGAGCAGTTCTTC. It translates to CATSLGTGRVLDNEQFF.

The genes are TRBV11-3 and TRBJ2-1; 11 bases are a match to TRBD1. This CDR3 is built from 19 residues. V was clipped by 4 bases and J by 0 bases; unmatched bases: 11. Germline loops: CDR1 SGHNT, CDR2 YENEEA. Here the CDR3 DNA reads TGTGCCAGCAGCTCTCCGGGACAGGGGGGTCGGAGCTCCTACAATGAGCAGTTCTTC. Translating gives CASSSPGQGGRSSYNEQFF. Based on the CDR3 plus reference TRBV11-3 and TRBJ2-1, the full variable domain is EAGVVQSPRYKIIEKKQPVAFWCNPISGHNTLYWYLQNLGQGPELLIRYENEEAVDDSQLPKDRFSAERLKGVDSTLKIQPAELGDSAVYLCASSSPGQGGRSSYNEQFFGPGTRLTVL.

The chain is built from TRBV7-2 and TRBJ2-7; D might be TRBD1 or TRBD2, each matching 5 bases. Germline CDR1 is SGHTA and CDR2 is FQGNSA. The CDR3 extends over 16 amino acids. V was trimmed by 6 bases and J by 2 bases, leaving 20 bases between them. CDR3: CASSNVPWGMAYEQYF. In DNA form, the CDR3 reads TGTGCCAGCAGTAACGTCCCGTGGGGGATGGCCTACGAGCAGTACTTC.

The chain combines TRBV4-3 with TRBJ1-4; the D is unclear. Germline CDR1 LGHNA, CDR2 YSLEER. V was cut by 4 bases and J by 5 bases, with 17 bases left in between. The CDR3 extends over 16 amino acids. This CDR3 is CASSLTIGGGNEKLFF. CDR3 DNA: TGCGCCAGCAGCCTCACGATCGGCGGAGGAAATGAAAAACTGTTTTTT.

The chain couples TRBV27 to TRBJ2-3, with a tentative D call TRBD2 (6 bases). This CDR3 contains 14 residues. CDR1 MNHEY and CDR2 SMNVEV come from the germline V gene (reference sequence). V lost 8 bases and J 1 base, leaving 13 bases between the germline ends. In DNA, the CDR3 is TGTGCCAGCGCCCGTAGCGGTCGCACAGATACGCAGTATTTT. Amino acids: CASARSGRTDTQYF.

The chain uses TRBV11-3 and TRBJ2-4, with D perhaps TRBD2 (5 bases). The germline gives CDR1 SGHNT, CDR2 YENEEA. There are 17 residues in the CDR3. Trimming took off 0 bases at V and 3 bases at J, with 15 bases between the two ends. In DNA, the CDR3 is TGTGCCAGCAGCTTAGATCTGGGCGGGCTGAGCAAAAACATTCAGTACTTC. Amino acids: CASSLDLGGLSKNIQYF.

J is TRBJ1-1 and V is TRBV4-3; D call uncertain. Trimming cost V 3 bases and J 6 bases, with 11 bases left between them. The CDR3 sequence is 13 residues long. CDR1 LGHNA and CDR2 YSLEER come from the germline V gene. CDR3 region: CASSHYSSAEAFF. The CDR3 DNA is TGCGCCAGCAGCCACTACAGTTCAGCTGAAGCTTTCTTT.

Comments on this clone: The sample contains more than one DNA sequence encoding this CDR3. The chain joins TRBV6-5 to TRBJ1-1; D is unclear. The V end was cut by 5 bases, the J end by 2 bases, with 9 bases between. Germline V gene data show CDR1 as MNHEY and CDR2 as SVGAGI. The CDR3 totals 13 residues. The CDR3 nucleotides are TGTGCCAGCAGTCTGACGGGAAACACTGAAGCTTTCTTT. It specifies CASSLTGNTEAFF.

The chain links TRBV6-2 or TRBV6-3 to TRBJ2-7, with TRBD2 matching 8 bases. CDR1 MNHEY and CDR2 SVGEGT come from the germline V gene. Unmatched junction bases numbered 3, after V lost 5 bases and J lost 3 bases. CDR3 length: 13 residues. This CDR3 reads CASSKREFYEQYF. DNA of the CDR3: TGTGCCAGCAGTAAGCGGGAGTTCTACGAGCAGTACTTC.

The V and J genes are TRBV21-1 and TRBJ1-2; no check of the table's D call, TRBD1, against the DNA was made. TRBV21-1 is a listed pseudogene. The length of the CDR3 is 15 residues. The CDR3 reads CASSQRGGRYCGYTF. The CDR3 DNA sequence: TGTGCCAGCAGCCAGCGAGGGGGTAGGTATTGTGGCTACACCTTC.

J is TRBJ1-3 and V is TRBV9; D gene unclear. Germline V lookup: CDR1 SGDLS, CDR2 YYNGEE. The CDR3 is made up of 12 amino acids. The V end lost 4 bases, the J end lost 4 bases, and 6 bases lay between the germline ends. As DNA, the CDR3 is TGTGCCAGCAGCCCAGACGGAAACACCATATATTTT. It specifies CASSPDGNTIYF.

This clone was detected once. This chain links TRBV4-1 with TRBJ2-7; 8 bases fit TRBD2. Germline CDR1 and CDR2: MGHRA and YSYEKL. Germline trimming cut 1 base from V and 3 bases from J; bases unmatched to any gene: 5. This CDR3 is built from 15 residues. Here the CDR3 DNA reads TGCGCCAGCAGCCAAGTGCTAAGCGGGGGCTACGAGCAGTACTTC. Protein product: CASSQVLSGGYEQYF.